This is a list of T cell receptor beta chains from one sample in a study of T-cell memory formation after mild COVID-19. From the 5' RACE reads, TCRdb called clonotypes with MiXCR, one entry per CDR3 protein. Of 250,000 to 300,000 distinct CDR3 sequences listed, about 17% were seen once; the top ten hold roughly 24%. Material: PBMCs or a T cell subset sorted from them (not recorded which). The receptors were sampled from a man aged 18 to 30 who had mild COVID-19 (a few samples of this study predate the infection). Cell type and time point are not known. Each CDR3 is given with its conserved first and last residue. A D gene is named only where the DNA matches it firmly. The size entry is marked missing in some rows and otherwise reads once, few, many or a size class.

d_call clone_size j_call v_call cdr3_aa cdr3_nt
TRBD1 few TRBJ1-2 TRBV5-1 CASSSGTGNYGYTF TGCGCCAGCAGCTCCGGGACAGGGAACTATGGCTACACCTTC
NA NA TRBJ2-5 TRBV28 CASSRGTETQYF TGTGCCAGCAGTCGAGGAACCGAGACCCAGTACTTC
NA NA TRBJ2-5 TRBV10-3 CAIKRAEQETQYF TGTGCCATCAAGCGGGCAGAACAAGAGACCCAGTACTTC
NA many TRBJ2-5 TRBV4-3 CASMTPLETQYF TGCGCCAGCATGACTCCCCTCGAGACCCAGTACTTC
TRBD1 many TRBJ2-3 TRBV6-1 CASSTRTGGTDTQYF TGTGCCAGCAGTACTCGGACAGGGGGAACAGATACGCAGTATTTT
NA NA TRBJ1-2 TRBV5-7 CASSGAIVSGGYTF TGTGCCAGCAGCGGCGCAATCGTGTCGGGAGGCTACACCTTC
NA NA TRBJ2-2 TRBV21-1 CASSIGACKVLGELFF TGTGCCAGCAGCATCGGGGCTTGTAAGGTTTTGGGGGAGCTGTTTTTT
NA few TRBJ2-1 TRBV28 CASSIGYEQFF TGTGCCAGCAGCATCGGGTATGAGCAGTTCTTC
NA many TRBJ2-2 TRBV14 CASSQVIGELFF TGTGCCAGCAGCCAAGTAATCGGGGAGCTGTTTTTT
NA NA TRBJ2-2 TRBV7-3 CASSLISGELFF TGTGCCAGCAGCTTAATTAGCGGGGAGCTGTTTTTT
TRBD1 NA TRBJ2-2 TRBV11-2 CASSFTGGIGELFF TGTGCCAGCAGCTTTACAGGGGGCATCGGGGAGCTGTTTTTT
NA NA TRBJ2-5 TRBV7-9 CASRGGTETQYF TGTGCCAGCCGAGGAGGTACAGAGACCCAGTACTTC
NA few TRBJ2-2 TRBV7-6 CASSPWAVPGELFF TGTGCCAGCAGCCCATGGGCCGTCCCCGGGGAGCTGTTTTTT
NA few TRBJ2-5 TRBV20-1 CSAKIGGRTQYF TGCAGTGCTAAAATCGGAGGAAGAACCCAGTACTTC
NA NA TRBJ2-1 TRBV9 CASSVGAGHNEQFF TGTGCCAGCAGCGTAGGTGCAGGGCACAATGAGCAGTTCTTC
NA few TRBJ1-1 TRBV6-5 CASTPGSTFNTEAFF TGTGCCAGCACCCCAGGGTCGACATTTAACACTGAAGCTTTCTTT
NA NA TRBJ2-3 TRBV12-5 CASGLDSSTDTQYF TGTGCTAGTGGTTTAGATTCTAGCACAGATACGCAGTATTTT
NA many TRBJ1-5 TRBV6-2/TRBV6-3 CASSYGSNQPQHF TGTGCCAGCAGCTATGGGAGCAATCAGCCCCAGCATTTT
NA few TRBJ1-2 TRBV27 CASSLSLQGIYGYTF TGTGCCAGCAGTTTATCCCTACAGGGAATCTATGGCTACACCTTC
TRBD1 NA TRBJ2-4 TRBV7-9 CASSLGTARNIQYF TGTGCCAGCAGCTTGGGGACAGCAAGGAACATTCAGTACTTC
NA few TRBJ2-2 TRBV3-1 CASSPPELGIEAGELFF TGTGCCAGCAGCCCACCCGAACTGGGAATAGAAGCCGGGGAGCTGTTTTTT
TRBD1 NA TRBJ2-3 TRBV7-8 CASSKQGLADTQYF TGTGCCAGCAGCAAACAGGGGTTGGCAGATACGCAGTATTTT
NA few TRBJ1-2 TRBV6-1 CASKLGRGYTF TGTGCCAGCAAGCTAGGACGGGGCTACACCTTC
TRBD1 NA TRBJ2-1 TRBV9 CASSPKNRPGQGLNEQFF TGTGCCAGCAGCCCAAAAAATCGTCCGGGACAGGGACTCAATGAGCAGTTCTTC
NA NA TRBJ2-5 TRBV7-6 CASSPLGPEGGTQYF TGTGCCAGCAGCCCATTGGGACCAGAAGGGGGGACCCAGTACTTC
NA NA TRBJ2-7 TRBV5-6 CASSLAPREQYF TGTGCCAGCAGCTTGGCCCCCCGCGAGCAGTACTTC
NA NA TRBJ1-2 TRBV5-1 CASSLDPGNGYTF TGCGCCAGCAGCTTGGATCCAGGGAACGGCTACACCTTC
TRBD1 few TRBJ2-1 TRBV7-9 CASSLWTGQGNEQFF TGTGCCAGCAGTTTATGGACGGGACAGGGCAATGAGCAGTTCTTC